One sample yielded the 20 T cell receptor beta chains listed below, sequenced in a study of blood T cell repertoires in COVID-19. This table comes from immunoSEQ multiplex PCR, and its TCRdb copy is limited to in-frame clones, with some not included. The repertoire holds fewer than 150,000 clones, with under 90% as singletons. Sequencing was carried out using PBMCs or T cells enriched from blood (not recorded which). The receptors were sampled from a middle-aged man in a cohort exposed to, infected with or recovered from COVID-19 (not recorded which).

This rearrangement joins TRBV3-1 (or the pseudogene TRBV3-2) to TRBJ2-7; possibly TRBD1 for D (6 bases). Looked up from germline, CDR1 is LGHDT and CDR2 is YNNKEL (reference sequence). The germline V and J ends were trimmed by 0 bases and 4 bases, with 10 bases remaining between them. The CDR3 loop spans 14 amino acids. CDR3 bases: TGTGCCAGCAGCCAAGAATCCAGGGGTTACGAGCAGTACTTC. Protein sequence: CASSQESRGYEQYF.

A single count supports this clone. The V and J genes are TRBV5-1 and TRBJ1-4; 7 bases map to TRBD1. Trimming cost V 5 bases and J 5 bases; bases outside gene matches: 12. The CDR3 consists of 16 residues. Germline V gene data show CDR1 as SGHRS and CDR2 as YFSETQ. The CDR3 region has the DNA TGCGCCAGCAGTTGGATAGGGACAGCCAAAAATGAAAAACTGTTTTTT. Translated: CASSWIGTAKNEKLFF.

The chain combines TRBV7-3 with TRBJ2-1; the match to TRBD1 covers 7 bases. The CDR3 totals 17 residues. Germline values: CDR1 SGHTA, CDR2 FQGTGA. Trimming removed 1 base from V and 4 bases from J; junction bases left unmatched: 10. The CDR3 loop reads CASSLRSDRVGYNEQFF. CDR3 DNA sequence: TGTGCCAGCAGCTTAAGATCCGACAGGGTGGGATACAATGAGCAGTTCTTC.

This clone was seen only a few times. This chain uses TRBV23-1 with TRBJ1-2, with D possibly matching TRBD1 (5 bases). TRBV23-1 is treated as an ORF (open reading frame) with a function not yet certain. The CDR3 sequence is 11 residues long. V was trimmed by 3 bases and J by 8 bases, leaving 7 bases between them. The CDR3 protein is CASSQRTGYTF. CDR3 bases: TGCGCCAGCAGTCAGAGGACAGGCTACACCTTC.

V gene TRBV6-5 combines with J gene TRBJ2-1, with 7 bases lining up with TRBD2. V shed 4 bases and J 7 bases; nucleotides not matched to a gene: 13. This CDR3 has 16 residues. The germline CDR1 and CDR2 sequences are MNHEY and SVGAGI. This CDR3 reads CASSSGEGRAKNEQFF. The DNA for the CDR3 is TGTGCCAGCAGTTCCGGGGAGGGGCGGGCTAAAAATGAGCAGTTCTTC.

V and J are TRBV18 and TRBJ2-2; perhaps TRBD2 as D (6 bases). The V end lost 2 bases, the J end lost 1 base, and 11 bases lay between the germline ends. The CDR3 consists of 16 residues. Germline CDR1 and CDR2: KGHSH and LQKENI. As DNA, the CDR3 is TGTGCCAGCTCACCAAGGGCAGCGGGGAACACCGGGGAGCTGTTTTTT. It codes for CASSPRAAGNTGELFF. The full variable domain, its missing parts supplied by reference TRBV18 and TRBJ2-2, is NAGVMQNPRHLVRRRGQEARLRCSPMKGHSHVYWYRQLPEEGLKFMVYLQKENIIDESGMPKERFSAEFPKEGPSILRIQQVVRGDSAAYFCASSPRAAGNTGELFFGEGSRLTVL.

The chain recombines TRBV7-6 with TRBJ2-5, with TRBD2 identical over 9 bases. The V gene end was trimmed by 4 bases and the J gene end by 3 bases; junction bases not matched to a gene: 9. The CDR3 is 16 amino acids. Germline V gives CDR1 SGHVS, CDR2 FNYEAQ. This CDR3 is CASSSRAAGGEETQYF. DNA for the CDR3: TGTGCCAGCAGCTCCCGTGCAGCGGGAGGTGAAGAGACCCAGTACTTC.

The chain joins TRBV28 to TRBJ2-5; the D gene is possibly TRBD1 (7 bases). Germline values: CDR1 MDHEN, CDR2 SYDVKM. The CDR3 is 18 amino acids. Trimming cost V 11 bases and J 4 bases, with 32 bases left between them. The CDR3 DNA reads TGTGCCGGACTATCGTATCCTTTCGACAGGGAAGGTAGAGAGACCCAGTACTTC. Its protein product is CAGLSYPFDREGRETQYF.

The chain combines TRBV5-1 with TRBJ1-1, with 9 bases identical to TRBD1. The germline CDR1 and CDR2 sequences are SGHRS and YFSETQ. This CDR3 has 14 residues. Losses at the gene ends were 4 bases for V and 4 bases for J; bases not matched to a gene: 5. The CDR3 spells CASSRYRGRTEAFF. CDR3 sequence (DNA): TGCGCCAGCAGCCGTTACAGGGGGCGCACTGAAGCTTTCTTT.

The V gene is TRBV6-1, the J gene TRBJ1-3; no reliable D call. Trimming stripped 1 base from V and 0 bases from J, with 7 bases between. Germline values: CDR1 MNHNS, CDR2 SASEGT. The CDR3 totals 15 residues. The CDR3 protein is CASSEGIYSGNTIYF. CDR3 nucleotide sequence: TGTGCCAGCAGTGAAGGCATCTACTCTGGAAACACCATATATTTT.

The chain employs TRBV7-9 and TRBJ1-2, with D uncertain. The CDR3 runs 24 residues. CDR1 SEHNR and CDR2 FQNEAQ come from the germline V gene (reference sequence). The V and J ends lost 5 bases and 0 bases respectively, with 40 bases between them. CDR3 amino acids: CASSGVPHRASAPRESLANYGYTF. The DNA for the CDR3 is TGTGCCAGCAGCGGGGTTCCCCACCGAGCTAGCGCACCAAGGGAATCCCTAGCTAACTATGGCTACACCTTC.

The V and J genes are TRBV5-1 and TRBJ2-2; D remains ambiguous. Germline lookup yields CDR1 SGHRS and CDR2 YFSETQ. V was clipped by 0 bases and J by 0 bases, with 6 bases between them. This CDR3 comprises 15 residues. The CDR3 DNA reads as TGCGCCAGCAGCTTGGTTGGCTCGAACACCGGGGAGCTGTTTTTT. Translating it yields CASSLVGSNTGELFF.

This sequence joins TRBV18 and TRBJ2-5; D is perhaps TRBD1 (5 bases). This CDR3 is 16 amino acids long. Germline lookup yields CDR1 KGHSH and CDR2 LQKENI. Trimming removed 6 bases at V and 1 base at J, with 18 bases between. In DNA form, the CDR3 reads TGTGCCAGCTCCCCGCTTTCCAGGGCGGCCCAAGAGACCCAGTACTTC. Its protein is CASSPLSRAAQETQYF.

The chain couples TRBV6-1 to TRBJ1-4, with 11 nucleotides matching TRBD1. The J segment lost 12 bases and the V segment lost 0 bases, leaving 9 bases of the junction unmatched. The CDR3 contains 16 residues. Germline V gene lookup returns CDR1 MNHNS and CDR2 SASEGT. The DNA of the CDR3 is TGTGCCAGCAGTGAAGCGCTCGGACAGGGGGCTTCGGAACTGTTTTTT. Translation gives CASSEALGQGASELFF.

The V call is TRBV10-3, the J call TRBJ2-1; 7 nucleotides align to TRBD1. The CDR3 spans 17 residues. Trimming removed 4 bases from V and 7 bases from J; junction bases left unmatched: 16. Germline lookup yields CDR1 ENHRY and CDR2 SYGVKD. CDR3 in amino acids: CAISVGDRVTPWNEQFF. The CDR3 DNA sequence: TGTGCCATCAGTGTAGGTGACAGGGTCACACCCTGGAATGAGCAGTTCTTC.

The chain combines TRBV28 with TRBJ2-7; 11 nucleotides line up with TRBD2. This CDR3 has 19 residues. After removal of 4 bases from V and 3 bases from J, the junction contained 17 bases not matched to a gene. Germline CDR1 reads MDHEN; CDR2 reads SYDVKM. This CDR3 reads CASSSDFPGLAANLYEQYF. Here the CDR3 DNA reads TGTGCCAGCAGTTCAGATTTCCCGGGACTAGCGGCAAACCTCTACGAGCAGTACTTC.

The table lists this clone with a count of one. J is TRBJ1-2 and V is TRBV10-1; D possibly corresponds to TRBD1 (6 bases). Germline assignment: CDR1 WNHNN and CDR2 SYGVQD (reference sequence). This CDR3 has 13 residues. The germline V and J ends were trimmed by 4 bases and 8 bases, with 14 bases remaining between them. This CDR3 is CASSGGSGDGYTF. The CDR3 region has the DNA TGCGCCAGCAGTGGGGGGTCAGGGGACGGCTACACCTTC.

About this clone itself: The DNA is omitted, as the CDR3 cannot be located on it reliably, and the CDR3 follows TCRdb's listing. V and J are TRBV7-8 and TRBJ2-5; the D call in the table, TRBD1, was not verified against the DNA. The CDR3 length is 15 residues, termini included. Germline V gene sequence: CDR1 SGHVS, CDR2 FQNEAQ. CDR3 residues: CASSFGPGNQETQYF.

The rearrangement uses TRBV9 and TRBJ2-7, with TRBD1 identical over 7 bases. There are 16 residues in the CDR3. The germline CDR1 and CDR2 sequences are SGDLS and YYNGEE. J lost 2 bases, V lost 4 bases, and 12 bases had no gene match. CDR3 DNA: TGTGCCAGCAGCCCTAGACCCGGGACAGCGCCCTACGAGCAGTACTTC. It specifies CASSPRPGTAPYEQYF.

This clone was detected only once. The genes are TRBV7-2 and TRBJ1-2; D is uncertain. The germline CDR1 and CDR2 sequences are SGHTA and FQGNSA. The CDR3 is made up of 14 amino acids. Trimming took off 2 bases at V and 1 base at J, with 8 bases between the two ends. CDR3 region: CASSLMTSNYGYTF. The CDR3 DNA follows: TGTGCCAGCAGCTTAATGACAAGTAACTATGGCTACACCTTC. The whole variable domain, filled in from reference TRBV7-2 and TRBJ1-2, reads GAGVSQSPSNKVTEKGKDVELRCDPISGHTALYWYRQSLGQGLEFLIYFQGNSAPDKSGLPSDRFSAERTGGSVSTLTIQRTQQEDSAVYLCASSLMTSNYGYTFGSGTRLTVV.